Following are 15 T cell receptor beta chains from one sample sequenced in a study of identical twins (TCRdb year 2016). The library was obtained by 5' RACE. The sequencer was an Illumina HiSeq 2000. TCRdb reprocessed the public reads (quality trimming at Q25 with fastp, clone calling with MiXCR) and kept in-frame beta chains. Each CDR3 protein gets just one entry, which takes the most common genes and DNA from the rows behind it. This sample has around 340,000 distinct CDR3 sequences in its table, and around an eighth of those were observed once. 7.2% of the sample is taken by the ten largest. The same specimen was also included in a second study, on yellow fever vaccine responses in identical twins.

The material sequenced was CD8+ T cells sorted from blood. The receptor set was obtained from a woman aged 18-30 years in good health.

The sample holds one count of this clonotype. V is TRBV10-2 and J is TRBJ2-7; D is undetermined. The length of the CDR3 is 12 residues. V shed 3 bases and J shed 4 bases, with 7 bases lying between them. Germline CDR1 is WSHSY and CDR2 is SAAADI. The CDR3 is CASSDPFYEQYF. Here the CDR3 DNA reads TGCGCCAGCAGTGACCCATTTTACGAGCAGTACTTC.

This clonotype came up a few times. V gene TRBV11-2 combines with J gene TRBJ2-1, with TRBD2 matching over 9 bases. Trimming removed 0 bases from V and 8 bases from J; junction bases left unmatched: 17. The CDR3 spans 19 residues. CDR1 is SGHAT and CDR2 is FQNNGV in the germline V gene. CDR3 residues: CASSLEGLGGRARRYEQFF. In nucleotides, the CDR3 is TGTGCCAGCAGCTTAGAGGGTTTGGGCGGGAGGGCCCGGAGGTATGAGCAGTTCTTC.

The V gene is TRBV6-5, the J gene TRBJ2-1, with D tentatively TRBD1 or TRBD2 (5 bases each). Trimming pared 0 bases from V and 5 bases from J, leaving 14 bases between. The CDR3 contains 16 residues. CDR1 and CDR2 from the germline V gene are MNHEY and SVGAGI. The CDR3 protein is CASSYSKGVGDNEQFF. In DNA form, the CDR3 reads TGTGCCAGCAGTTACTCGAAAGGGGTGGGGGACAATGAGCAGTTCTTC.

This clonotype was seen a handful of times. J is TRBJ1-1 and V is TRBV5-1, with D possibly matching TRBD1 (5 bases). Germline CDR1 is SGHRS and CDR2 is YFSETQ. V was trimmed by 5 bases and J by 1 base, leaving 18 bases between them. The CDR3 loop spans 16 amino acids. As DNA, the CDR3 is TGCGCCAGCAGGTTGCGAGGGGACGGGGGGAACACTGAAGCTTTCTTT. This sequence encodes CASRLRGDGGNTEAFF.

This clonotype appeared a single time. At one of its ends the junction is not consistent with the germline gene, which may arise from a read error. V gene TRBV20-1 combines with J gene TRBJ2-5; tentative D call: TRBD1 (5 bases). The CDR3 is 12 residues long. Germline-derived CDR1 and CDR2 are DFQATT and SNEGSKA (reference sequence). The CDR3: CSPRTRQETQYF. The CDR3 DNA reads as TGCAGTCCTAGGACACGCCAAGAGACCCAGTACTTC.

The chain uses TRBV7-3 and TRBJ2-3, with a possible D match to TRBD2 (6 bases). Trimming took off 2 bases at V and 2 bases at J, with 14 bases between the two ends. The germline V gene encodes CDR1 SGHTA and CDR2 FQGTGA. The CDR3 spans 16 residues. CDR3 nucleotide sequence: TGTGCCAGCAGCTTAGGCGCGGCTAGCGACACAGATACGCAGTATTTT. This codes for CASSLGAASDTDTQYF.

This clonotype was found a few times. The chain employs TRBV21-1 and TRBJ2-7; TRBD1, the table's D call, was not compared with the DNA. TRBV21-1 is annotated as a pseudogene. The CDR3 sequence is 21 residues long. The DNA of the CDR3 is TGTGCCAGCAGCATAATCCGAAGGGGACAGGCTGCGTTGTTCGGACCCTACGAGCAGTACGTC. This codes for CASSIIRRGQAALFGPYEQYV.

This clonotype showed up just a few times. The rearrangement links TRBV28 to TRBJ2-7, with D perhaps matching TRBD2 (6 bases). This CDR3 region has 14 residues. Trimming took off 2 bases at V and 3 bases at J, with 11 bases between the two ends. Germline V gene data show CDR1 as MDHEN and CDR2 as SYDVKM. The CDR3 sequence is CASSLGGAGYEQYF. CDR3 nucleotides: TGTGCCAGCAGTTTAGGAGGGGCTGGCTACGAGCAGTACTTC.

The sample holds a few counts of this clonotype. CDR3 bases: TGCAGCCCAAGGAACTGGGAAACCTACGAGCAGTACGTC. Its protein product is CSPRNWETYEQYV. The V and J genes are TRBV20-1 and TRBJ2-7; D gene ambiguous. The CDR3 is 13 amino acids. Germline V gives CDR1 DFQATT, CDR2 SNEGSKA (reference sequence).

The chain employs TRBV5-6 and TRBJ2-4, with 7 bases aligning to TRBD2. The CDR3 has 15 amino acids. Germline V gene sequence: CDR1 SGHDT, CDR2 YYEEEE. V was clipped by 0 bases and J by 3 bases; unmatched bases: 3. CDR3 coding DNA: TGTGCCAGCAGCTTGGGGACTAGGAACAAAAACATTCAGTACTTC. Translation: CASSLGTRNKNIQYF.

This clonotype came up many times. The V gene is TRBV7-9, the J gene TRBJ2-7; D gene unclear. The V end was cut by 6 bases, the J end by 1 base, with 4 bases between. Germline CDR1 reads SEHNR; CDR2 reads FQNEAQ (reference sequence). CDR3 length: 11 residues. This CDR3 reads CASSLSYEQYF. The CDR3 DNA reads as TGTGCCAGCAGTTTATCCTACGAGCAGTACTTC.

The CDR3 nucleotides read TGTGCCAGCAGCCAAGATCGGGGTTTTCAAGAGACCCAGTACTTC. This encodes CASSQDRGFQETQYF. The chain has TRBV3-1 and TRBJ2-5; the D gene is possibly TRBD2 (5 bases). The CDR3 is 15 amino acids. The V and J ends lost 0 bases and 2 bases respectively, with 10 bases between them. CDR1 and CDR2 (germline): LGHDT, YNNKEL (reference sequence).

The chain combines TRBV10-2 with TRBJ1-2; D possibly corresponds to TRBD1 (5 bases). Germline V CDR1 and CDR2: WSHSY, SAAADI. Trimming left V 2 bases short and J 6 bases short, with 10 bases between. There are 13 residues in the CDR3. The CDR3: CASSELGANGYTF. In DNA form, the CDR3 reads TGCGCCAGCAGTGAGCTAGGGGCTAATGGCTACACCTTC.

This clonotype was observed a few times. The J gene is TRBJ2-5, the V gene TRBV20-1; no clear D gene. V lost 6 bases and J 0 bases, leaving 14 bases between the germline ends. Germline V gene sequence: CDR1 DFQATT, CDR2 SNEGSKA (reference sequence). There are 14 residues in the CDR3. The CDR3 loop is CSASTAPYQETQYF. For the CDR3, the DNA is TGCAGTGCATCGACCGCCCCGTACCAAGAGACCCAGTACTTC.

This clonotype was found a few times. CDR3: CASSQDGGPVPTETQYF. Here the CDR3 DNA reads TGCGCCAGCAGCCAGGATGGGGGGCCGGTCCCCACAGAGACCCAGTACTTC. J is TRBJ2-5 and V is TRBV4-1; D could derive from TRBD1 or TRBD2 (6 bases each). The V gene lost 3 bases and the J gene lost 4 bases, with 21 bases spanning the gap. This CDR3 has 17 amino acids. Germline CDR1 reads MGHRA; CDR2 reads YSYEKL.